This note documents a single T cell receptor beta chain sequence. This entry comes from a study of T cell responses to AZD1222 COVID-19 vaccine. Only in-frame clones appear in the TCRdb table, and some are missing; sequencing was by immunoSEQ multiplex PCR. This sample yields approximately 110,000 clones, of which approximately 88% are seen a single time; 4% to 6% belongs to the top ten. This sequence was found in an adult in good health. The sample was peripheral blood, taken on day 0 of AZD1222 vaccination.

The CDR3 here is CASSPPGDNAYGYTF. CDR3 bases: TGTGCCAGCTCACCACCGGGGGATAACGCGTATGGCTACACCTTC. V usage is TRBV18 and J usage is TRBJ1-2; the D gene is possibly TRBD1 (5 bases). Germline V CDR1 and CDR2: KGHSH, LQKENI. V was trimmed by 0 bases and J by 5 bases, leaving 13 bases between them. The CDR3 extends over 15 amino acids.